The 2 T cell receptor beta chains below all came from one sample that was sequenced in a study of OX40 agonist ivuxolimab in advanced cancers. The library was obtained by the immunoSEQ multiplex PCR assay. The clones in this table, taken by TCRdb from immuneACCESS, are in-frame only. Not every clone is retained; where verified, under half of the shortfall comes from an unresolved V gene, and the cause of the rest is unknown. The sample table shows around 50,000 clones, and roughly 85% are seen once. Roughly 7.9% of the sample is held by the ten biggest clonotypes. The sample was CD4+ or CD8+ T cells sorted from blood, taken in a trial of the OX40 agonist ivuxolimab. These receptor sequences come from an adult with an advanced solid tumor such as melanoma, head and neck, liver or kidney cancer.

The CDR3 spells CASSQNRETGNTEAFF. CDR3 bases: TGTGCCAGCAGCCAAAATAGGGAGACGGGGAACACTGAAGCTTTCTTT. The gene calls are TRBV9 and TRBJ1-1; D unclear. The length of the CDR3 is 16 residues. V was cut by 4 bases and J by 1 base, with 17 bases left in between. CDR1 SGDLS and CDR2 YYNGEE come from the germline V gene.

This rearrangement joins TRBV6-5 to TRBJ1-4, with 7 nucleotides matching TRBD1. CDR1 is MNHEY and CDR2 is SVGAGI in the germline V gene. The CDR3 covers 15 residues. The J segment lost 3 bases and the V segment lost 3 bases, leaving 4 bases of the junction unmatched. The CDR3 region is CASSYSGTANEKLFF. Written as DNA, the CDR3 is TGTGCCAGCAGTTATTCCGGGACAGCTAATGAAAAACTGTTTTTT.